The 30 T cell receptor beta chains below all came from one sample that was sequenced in a study of cytomegalovirus exposure and HLA in healthy donors. A multiplex PCR was run with 60 Vbeta primers and 13 Jbeta primers. The repertoire was sequenced with immunoSEQ multiplex PCR; TCRdb's copy has only in-frame clones and lacks some. The data contain around 140,000 clones, 79% of them singletons. The specimen sequenced was PBMCs. These receptors were taken from a male donor in good health and CMV-seronegative.

This clone has only a few counts. The chain uses TRBV7-6 and TRBJ1-2; 8 bases align to TRBD1. In germline, CDR1 is SGHVS, CDR2 FNYEAQ. J lost 3 bases, V lost 1 base, and 10 bases had no gene match. CDR3 length: 17 residues. CDR3 loop: CASSLDQGAWGDYGYTF. Written as DNA, the CDR3 is TGTGCCAGCAGCTTAGACCAGGGGGCTTGGGGAGACTATGGCTACACCTTC.

As to this clone: One junction end disagrees with the germline gene, perhaps due to a read error. The chain couples TRBV2 to TRBJ1-3; D call uncertain. The better agreement between TRBJ2-2 and the DNA end casts doubt on the J call. Germline V gene sequence: CDR1 SNHLY, CDR2 FYNNEI. The CDR3 covers 14 residues. CDR3 region: CASSKASNTGELFF. CDR3 DNA sequence: TGTGCCAGCAGTAAAGCCTCCAACACCGGGGAGCTGTTTTTT.

Turning to this clone: A junction end diverges from the germline sequence, so it may reflect a read error. This chain connects TRBV4-1 to TRBJ1-4; D call uncertain. The CDR3 sequence is 17 residues long. Germline V gene data show CDR1 as MGHRA and CDR2 as YSYEKL. The CDR3 sequence is CASGQDKSDPEGEKLFF. The CDR3 DNA reads as TGCGCCAGCGGCCAAGATAAGTCGGACCCTGAGGGTGAAAAACTGTTTTTT.

The rearrangement joins TRBV19 to TRBJ1-4, with D possibly being TRBD1 (5 bases). Germline CDR1 reads LNHDA; CDR2 reads SQIVND (reference sequence). CDR3 length: 13 amino acids. The germline V and J ends were trimmed by 3 bases and 7 bases, with 9 bases remaining between them. CDR3 region: CASSIQGGEKLFF. CDR3 nucleotide sequence: TGTGCCAGTAGTATTCAGGGAGGTGAAAAACTGTTTTTT.

The V and J genes are TRBV7-2 and TRBJ1-1; D uncertain. This CDR3 contains 14 residues. Germline assignment: CDR1 SGHTA and CDR2 FQGNSA. The CDR3 reads CASGNVWGNTEAFF. For the CDR3, the DNA is TGTGCTTCGGGAAATGTTTGGGGGAACACTGAAGCTTTCTTT. The whole variable domain, remainder taken from reference TRBV7-2 and TRBJ1-1, is GAGVSQSPSNKVTEKGKDVELRCDPISGHTALYWYRQSLGQGLEFLIYFQGNSAPDKSGLPSDRFSAERTGGSVSTLTIQRTQQEDSAVYLCASGNVWGNTEAFFGQGTRLTVV.

The chain joins TRBV27 to TRBJ1-1; TRBD1 aligns across 8 bases. Per the germline V gene, CDR1 is MNHEY and CDR2 is SMNVEV (reference sequence). V lost 8 bases to trimming and J lost 4 bases; unmatched junction nucleotides: 3. CDR3 size: 12 residues. CDR3 protein: CASGQGFTEAFF. CDR3 DNA: TGTGCCAGCGGACAGGGTTTCACTGAAGCTTTCTTT.

The chain uses TRBV4-3 and TRBJ1-4, with D tentatively TRBD1 (5 bases). The CDR3 runs to 13 residues. V was cut by 4 bases and J by 8 bases, with 11 bases left in between. Germline-derived CDR1 and CDR2 are LGHNA and YSLEER. The CDR3 is CASSRRAGEKLFF. CDR3 nucleotide sequence: TGCGCCAGCAGCCGACGAGCAGGGGAAAAACTGTTTTTT.

The J gene is TRBJ2-5, the V gene TRBV5-8; TRBD1 is a possible D gene (5 bases). The V end lost 0 bases, the J end lost 6 bases, and 15 bases lay between the germline ends. Germline lookup yields CDR1 SGHTS and CDR2 YDEGEE. The CDR3 loop spans 15 amino acids. Here the CDR3 reads CASSLGDRITQTQYF. The CDR3 coding sequence is TGTGCCAGCAGCTTGGGAGACAGAATTACACAGACCCAGTACTTC.

The chain joins TRBV14 to TRBJ1-2; 7 positions agree with TRBD1. This CDR3 has 15 amino acids. Germline-derived CDR1 and CDR2 are SGHDN and FVKESK. The V and J ends lost 1 base and 4 bases, in that order; junction bases with no gene match: 6. CDR3 bases: TGTGCCAGCAGCCAAGGGACAGGTAATCGCTATGGCTACACCTTC. This translates into CASSQGTGNRYGYTF. The variable domain in full, completed from reference TRBV14 and TRBJ1-2, reads EAGVTQFPSHSVIEKGQTVTLRCDPISGHDNLYWYRRVMGKEIKFLLHFVKESKQDESGMPNNRFLAERTGGTYSTLKVQPAELEDSGVYFCASSQGTGNRYGYTFGSGTRLTVV.

This clone was observed a few times. The chain joins TRBV19 to TRBJ1-5; possible D gene TRBD1, 6 bases. The germline V gene encodes CDR1 LNHDA and CDR2 SQIVND (reference sequence). Trimming removed 1 base at V and 0 bases at J, with 10 bases between. The CDR3 runs 16 residues. DNA for the CDR3: TGTGCCAGTAGTATAGTAACAGGGTCTAGCAATCAGCCCCAGCATTTT. It codes for CASSIVTGSSNQPQHF.

The chain joins TRBV11-3 to TRBJ2-3, with a possible D match to TRBD1 (6 bases). Germline CDR1 SGHNT, CDR2 YENEEA. The CDR3 has 14 amino acids. Between the trimmed V and J ends, which lost 0 bases and 3 bases, there was a span of 7 bases. CDR3 in DNA: TGTGCCAGCAGCTTAGATAGGGGGACAGATACGCAGTATTTT. This sequence encodes CASSLDRGTDTQYF.

The chain is built from TRBV7-2 and TRBJ2-3; D may be TRBD2 (6 bases). This CDR3 contains 13 residues. Germline CDR1 SGHTA, CDR2 FQGNSA. V dropped 6 bases and J dropped 5 bases, with 12 bases sitting between them. The CDR3 DNA reads TGTGCCAGCAGACTAAGACTAGAAGATACGCAGTATTTT. This translates into CASRLRLEDTQYF.

The chain is built from TRBV9 and TRBJ2-7; D remains unclear. V was shortened by 0 bases and J by 4 bases, with 14 bases between the two germline ends. The CDR3 contains 15 residues. Per germline, CDR1 SGDLS and CDR2 YYNGEE. CDR3 sequence reads: CASSVAAGQMYEQYF. The CDR3 nucleotides are TGTGCCAGCAGCGTAGCGGCAGGCCAGATGTACGAGCAGTACTTC.

The CDR3: CASSPRVSTNYGYTF. The CDR3 coding sequence is TGTGCCAGCAGCCCTCGGGTCTCCACTAACTATGGCTACACCTTC. V and J are TRBV14 and TRBJ1-2; D ambiguous. The germline gives CDR1 SGHDN, CDR2 FVKESK. The length of the CDR3 is 15 residues. The V and J ends lost 4 bases and 0 bases respectively, with 12 bases between them.

The chain joins TRBV7-2 to TRBJ1-4, with unresolved D. CDR1 SGHTA and CDR2 FQGNSA come from the germline V gene. The V end was cut by 4 bases, the J end by 8 bases, with 20 bases between. The CDR3 is 16 residues long. The CDR3: CASSSQAPGASEKLFF. CDR3 nucleotide sequence: TGTGCCAGCAGCTCCCAGGCCCCCGGTGCAAGCGAAAAACTGTTTTTT.

The chain has TRBV6-4 and TRBJ2-1; 9 bases match TRBD2. This CDR3 is 13 amino acids long. Germline V gene data show CDR1 as MRHNA and CDR2 as SNTAGT. J gave up 9 bases and V 0 bases, and 0 bases lay outside the gene matches. The CDR3 coding sequence is TGTGCCAGCAGTGACTCGGGACTAGCTGAGCAGTTCTTC. This sequence encodes CASSDSGLAEQFF.

The chain carries TRBV6-1 and TRBJ1-2; no clear D. Germline V gene data show CDR1 as MNHNS and CDR2 as SASEGT. Trimming took 7 bases from V and 3 from J, leaving 12 bases between them. CDR3 length equals 13 residues. CDR3 loop: CASTRGDHYGYTF. The CDR3 bases are TGTGCCAGCACCCGCGGGGATCACTATGGCTACACCTTC.

This CDR3 is CASSPLTGQIGSKGDAFF. Written as DNA, the CDR3 is TGTGCCAGCTCACCATTAACTGGACAAATTGGGTCAAAAGGGGATGCTTTCTTT. This sequence joins TRBV18 and TRBJ1-1; D perhaps matches TRBD1 (5 bases). Per the germline V gene, CDR1 is KGHSH and CDR2 is LQKENI. The CDR3 totals 18 residues. Trimming left V 2 bases short and J 11 bases short, with 30 bases between.

This clone has more than one count but fewer than ten. V gene TRBV7-2 combines with J gene TRBJ2-5; perhaps TRBD2 as D (5 bases). The J call may be mistaken, given a closer DNA end match to TRBJ2-7. This CDR3 has 15 amino acids. Looked up from germline, CDR1 is SGHTA and CDR2 is FQGNSA. The CDR3 nucleotides are TGTGCCAGCAGCTTAGACCGGACGGGAATATACGAGCAGTACTTC. Its protein is CASSLDRTGIYEQYF.

A word on this clone: Compared with germline, one end of the junction differs, possibly owing to a read error. V gene TRBV7-7 combines with J gene TRBJ2-5; the match to TRBD2 covers 11 bases. The germline CDR1 and CDR2 sequences are SSHAT and FNYEAQ (reference sequence). CDR3 size: 15 residues. CDR3 amino acids: CASSLSGGDQETQYF. DNA for the CDR3: TGTGCTAGCAGCCTTAGCGGGGGGGATCAAGAGACCCAGTACTTC.

The genes are TRBV4-3 and TRBJ2-1; 11 bases align to TRBD2. CDR1 LGHNA and CDR2 YSLEER come from the germline V gene. The length of the CDR3 is 14 residues. The J segment lost 9 bases and the V segment lost 4 bases, leaving 5 bases of the junction unmatched. The CDR3 DNA reads TGCGCCAGCAGCCCAACTAGCGGGGGAAGTGAGCAGTTCTTC. Translation gives CASSPTSGGSEQFF.

In its sample, this clone was seen once. The identical CDR3 is also encoded by other nucleotide sequences in the sample. The chain carries TRBV7-9 and TRBJ2-7; 8 bases map to TRBD1. CDR3 length equals 14 residues. CDR1 is SEHNR, CDR2 FQNEAQ, per germline (reference sequence). The V gene end was trimmed by 6 bases and the J gene end by 4 bases; junction bases not matched to a gene: 8. The CDR3 is CASSRPDRGYEQYF. The DNA for the CDR3 is TGTGCCAGCAGTCGACCCGACAGGGGTTACGAGCAGTACTTC.

Notes on this clone: One end of the junction is discordant with germline, which a read error may explain. Other DNA sequences in this specimen translate into the identical CDR3. J is TRBJ2-7 and V is TRBV5-1, with D perhaps TRBD1 (6 bases). Germline V gene sequence: CDR1 SGHRS, CDR2 YFSETQ. CDR3 length equals 13 residues. The CDR3 loop is CASSLDRAYEQYF. DNA of the CDR3: TGCGCCAGCAGTTTGGACAGAGCCTACGAGCAGTACTTC.

Note on this clone: As the CDR3 is not closed by the conserved phenylalanine or tryptophan, this likely results from a read error. The chain uses TRBV7-9 and TRBJ2-7, with a tentative D call TRBD1 (5 bases). This CDR3 is 15 amino acids long. Trimming stripped 5 bases from V and 5 bases from J, with 19 bases between. CDR1 SEHNR and CDR2 FQNEAQ come from the germline V gene (reference sequence). The CDR3 DNA reads TGTGCCAGCAGCCCGATTATACAGGATTCCCACGAGCAGTACCTC. It encodes CASSPIIQDSHEQYL.

This CDR3 reads CASSYRDRPPGEQYF. CDR3 DNA sequence: TGTGCCAGCAGTTACCGGGACAGGCCACCGGGCGAGCAGTACTTC. The V gene is TRBV6-5, the J gene TRBJ2-7; 8 bases are a match to TRBD1. Germline CDR1 is MNHEY and CDR2 is SVGAGI. The CDR3 contains 15 residues. The V gene end was trimmed by 2 bases and the J gene end by 6 bases; junction bases not matched to a gene: 9.

The chain carries TRBV6-5 and TRBJ2-7, with D unresolved. The V end lost 7 bases, the J end lost 3 bases, and 10 bases lay between the germline ends. There are 12 residues in the CDR3. The germline gives CDR1 MNHEY, CDR2 SVGAGI. The CDR3 sequence: CASTDPGYEQYF. For the CDR3, the DNA is TGTGCCAGCACCGACCCGGGCTACGAGCAGTACTTC.

V and J are TRBV9 and TRBJ1-2, with D unclear. V lost 0 bases, J lost 4 bases, and 7 bases lay in between. Germline loops: CDR1 SGDLS, CDR2 YYNGEE. This CDR3 region has 13 residues. The CDR3 DNA sequence: TGTGCCAGCAGCGTAGACACAGCCTATGGCTACACCTTC. It codes for CASSVDTAYGYTF.

The chain employs TRBV11-3 and TRBJ2-7, with 8 bases identical to TRBD1. Trimming removed 0 bases from V and 1 base from J; junction bases left unmatched: 2. The V gene's germline CDR1 is SGHNT and CDR2 YENEEA. CDR3 length: 15 residues. CDR3 protein: CASSLERTGSYEQYF. CDR3 DNA sequence: TGTGCCAGCAGCTTAGAGAGGACAGGGTCCTACGAGCAGTACTTC.

V usage is TRBV29-1 and J usage is TRBJ2-7, with a possible D match to TRBD2 (6 bases). Germline values: CDR1 SQVTM, CDR2 ANQGSEA. The V and J ends lost 1 base and 3 bases respectively, with 19 bases between them. The CDR3 is 16 residues long. The CDR3 region has the DNA TGCAGCGTTGAAGGGGGAAACCCGGGGGTAGACTACGAGCAGTACTTC. Protein: CSVEGGNPGVDYEQYF.

The chain recombines TRBV6-4 with TRBJ1-3; D may be TRBD1 (5 bases). This CDR3 has 16 residues. In germline, CDR1 is MRHNA, CDR2 SNTAGT. V was cut by 6 bases and J by 0 bases, with 15 bases left in between. This chain's CDR3 is CASSRLGGISGNTIYF. Here the CDR3 DNA reads TGTGCCAGCAGCCGACTGGGGGGAATCTCTGGAAACACCATATATTTT.